This entry describes one T cell receptor beta chain. The data were obtained in a study of cytomegalovirus exposure and HLA in healthy donors. The study ran its PCR with 60 Vbeta and 13 Jbeta primers. Produced via immunoSEQ multiplex PCR; TCRdb's table is partial and in-frame only. The sample includes some 130,000 clones, approximately 85% of them seen just once. There are 13 residues in the CDR3. V shed 0 bases and J shed 5 bases, with 5 bases lying between them. CDR1 and CDR2 (germline): SGHTS, YDEGEE. Sequenced sample: PBMCs. The sequence derives from a woman aged 25 to 39 in good health and CMV-seropositive. J is TRBJ1-4 and V is TRBV5-8; unclear D gene. CDR3 DNA: TGTGCCAGCAGCTTGGGAGCAAATGAAAAACTGTTTTTT. Protein product: CASSLGANEKLFF.